This T cell receptor beta chain derives from a study of a mutant IDH1 vaccine in newly diagnosed glioma. Study overall: Patients got radiotherapy, temozolomide, or both beforehand, and most got both. Week 47 marked visit V13, whereas week 35 marked visit V12.

Time point specified: week 35, safety follow-up. Vaccination used 300 ug of mutant IDH1 20-mer peptide per dose, with topical imiquimod. Patients in the study were vaccinated eight times, receiving shots in weeks 1, 3, 5, 7, 11, 15, 19 and 23. Donor diagnoses consisted of new WHO grade 3 or 4 IDH1-mutant, ATRX-lost astrocytomas. Profiled with immunoSEQ multiplex PCR; TCRdb holds only in-frame clones, not every one. In the table there are fewer than 35,000 clones, 81% of which are singletons. V was trimmed by 7 bases and J by 0 bases, leaving 12 bases between them. The CDR3 covers 14 residues. Germline V gene sequence: CDR1 MNHEY, CDR2 SVGAGI. Regarding this clone: Its antigen is still unknown.

The chain has TRBV6-5 and TRBJ1-1; no reliable D call. The sample in question was PBMCs, obtained from a glioma patient whose treatment included an IDH1 peptide vaccine. This TCR was recovered from a man aged 25-45 years with glioma. CDR3 region: CASTPHGMNTEAFF. The CDR3 nucleotides read TGTGCCAGCACCCCTCATGGTATGAACACTGAAGCTTTCTTT.